These 26 T cell receptor beta chains were all obtained from the same sample, sequenced in a study of blood T cell repertoires in COVID-19. Measured with immunoSEQ multiplex PCR; TCRdb has only the in-frame clones, and not every one. The repertoire holds tens of thousands of clones, under 95% seen once, with around 5.8% in the top ten. Source material: peripheral blood. The receptors shown here come from a human donor in a cohort sampled during active COVID-19.

The chain carries TRBV7-3 and TRBJ2-5; tentative D call: TRBD2 (6 bases). Trimming stripped 4 bases from V and 5 bases from J, with 11 bases between. Germline CDR1 and CDR2: SGHTA and FQGTGA. This CDR3 has 13 amino acids. The DNA of the CDR3 is TGTGCCAGCAGCTGGGGGGTTAGGGAGACCCAGTACTTC. It is translated as CASSWGVRETQYF.

The rearrangement joins TRBV27 to TRBJ1-4, with unresolved D. Deletions cut 2 bases from V and 5 bases from J, with 12 bases between. The CDR3 contains 15 residues. Germline CDR1 reads MNHEY; CDR2 reads SMNVEV (reference sequence). The CDR3 DNA reads TGTGCCAGCAGTTTAAGGAGTATCGGGAATGAAAAACTGTTTTTT. Amino acid sequence: CASSLRSIGNEKLFF.

This clone was picked up one time. The J gene is TRBJ1-1, the V gene TRBV25-1; TRBD1 is a possible D gene (6 bases). V lost 4 bases and J 3 bases, leaving 12 bases between the germline ends. Per the germline V gene, CDR1 is MGHDK and CDR2 is SYGVNS. The CDR3 extends over 14 amino acids. For the CDR3, the DNA is TGTGCCAGCAGTGCTACAGGGTCCCACACTGAAGCTTTCTTT. It is translated as CASSATGSHTEAFF.

The V gene is TRBV7-8, the J gene TRBJ1-1, with D possibly matching TRBD1 (6 bases). CDR1 is SGHVS and CDR2 is FQNEAQ in the germline V gene. V lost 2 bases to trimming and J lost 0 bases, with 10 bases between them. The CDR3 is 15 residues long. CDR3 sequence reads: CASSLSGHLNTEAFF. The CDR3 DNA reads TGTGCCAGCAGCTTATCGGGACACTTGAACACTGAAGCTTTCTTT.

This CDR3 reads CASSSTGARGYTF. The CDR3 bases are TGTGCCAGCAGCTCCACAGGGGCGCGTGGCTACACCTTC. The V and J genes are TRBV6-5 and TRBJ1-2, with 7 nucleotides matching TRBD1. The CDR3 runs 13 residues. Germline loops: CDR1 MNHEY, CDR2 SVGAGI. Trimming removed 6 bases from V and 7 bases from J; junction bases left unmatched: 8.

The chain carries TRBV6-5 and TRBJ1-1; TRBD1 matches 7 bases. The junction had 2 bases not matched to a gene; V was cut back by 4 bases and J by 0 bases. Germline-derived CDR1 and CDR2 are MNHEY and SVGAGI. CDR3 length: 14 amino acids. CDR3 nucleotides: TGTGCCAGCAGTTCGGGACAGATGAACACTGAAGCTTTCTTT. Translation: CASSSGQMNTEAFF.

This clone was observed once. CDR3 DNA sequence: TGTGCCTGGGGCAATGGGGAGGGACATCCTAACTATGGCTACACCTTC. It specifies CAWGNGEGHPNYGYTF. V is TRBV30 and J is TRBJ1-2; TRBD1 might be the D (6 bases). V was shortened by 5 bases and J by 0 bases, with 19 bases between the two germline ends. The CDR3 has 16 residues. From germline, CDR1 is GTSNPN and CDR2 SVGIG (reference sequence).

This clone was counted a single time. The genes are TRBV4-2 and TRBJ1-2; no clear D. The CDR3 loop spans 13 amino acids. Per the germline V gene, CDR1 is LGHNA and CDR2 is YNFKEQ. The V end lost 0 bases, the J end lost 7 bases, and 9 bases lay between the germline ends. As DNA, the CDR3 is TGTGCCAGCAGCCAAGATATTCCCCCTGGCTACACCTTC. Protein sequence: CASSQDIPPGYTF.

The chain has TRBV4-3 and TRBJ1-4; no clear D. This CDR3 is 15 amino acids long. V was clipped by 1 base and J by 7 bases, with 13 bases between them. Germline CDR1 is LGHNA and CDR2 is YSLEER. The CDR3 is CASSQGGPGGEKLFF. The CDR3, as DNA: TGCGCCAGCAGCCAAGGCGGACCGGGAGGTGAAAAACTGTTTTTT.

The rearrangement joins TRBV10-3 to TRBJ1-4; perhaps TRBD1 as D (5 bases). Germline CDR1 and CDR2: ENHRY and SYGVKD. The CDR3 spans 14 residues. The V and J ends lost 0 bases and 8 bases respectively, with 10 bases between them. CDR3 sequence (DNA): TGTGCCATCAGTGAGTCGAGACAGACGGAAAAACTGTTTTTT. Translated, it gives CAISESRQTEKLFF.

The chain is built from TRBV9 and TRBJ1-5; 8 bases map to TRBD1. V lost 0 bases to trimming and J lost 7 bases; unmatched junction nucleotides: 6. This CDR3 has 15 residues. CDR1 and CDR2 from the germline V gene are SGDLS and YYNGEE. CDR3 DNA sequence: TGTGCCAGCAGCGTAGAGACAGGGGTCGGCCAGCCCCAGCATTTT. This gives the protein CASSVETGVGQPQHF.

The CDR3, as DNA: TGTGCCAGCAGTTCGAGCTCCTACAATGAGCAGTTCTTC. Residues: CASSSSSYNEQFF. The chain is built from TRBV6-5 and TRBJ2-1; no firm D call. Looked up from germline, CDR1 is MNHEY and CDR2 is SVGAGI. V gave up 4 bases and J gave up 0 bases, with 4 bases separating them. This CDR3 spans 13 amino acids.

The V and J genes are TRBV6-5 and TRBJ2-1; tentative D call: TRBD2 (6 bases). Trimming removed 6 bases at V and 8 bases at J, with 11 bases between. The CDR3 contains 12 residues. From germline, CDR1 is MNHEY and CDR2 SVGAGI. CDR3 sequence: CASRVREDEQFF. The CDR3 nucleotides are TGTGCCAGCAGGGTCAGGGAGGATGAGCAGTTCTTC.

The V call is TRBV19, the J call TRBJ1-5, with TRBD1 matching 7 bases. There are 16 residues in the CDR3. Germline CDR1 is LNHDA and CDR2 is SQIVND (reference sequence). The V and J ends lost 1 base and 7 bases, in that order; junction bases with no gene match: 10. The DNA for the CDR3 is TGTGCCAGTAGTATAGGCCGACAGGGTGAGGGGCAGCCCCAGCATTTT. Encoded protein: CASSIGRQGEGQPQHF.

This chain connects TRBV12-3 or TRBV12-4 to TRBJ1-1; 8 bases are shared with TRBD1. The CDR3 has 11 residues. Trimming removed 6 bases from V and 11 bases from J; junction bases left unmatched: 5. The CDR3 DNA is TGTGCCAGCAGCCTTTACAGGGGGGCTTTCTTT. It encodes CASSLYRGAFF.

This clone occurred a few times. V and J are TRBV7-3 and TRBJ2-6, with D perhaps matching TRBD2 (6 bases). Germline values: CDR1 SGHTA, CDR2 FQGTGA. V was shortened by 5 bases and J by 1 base, with 18 bases between the two germline ends. The CDR3 is 18 residues long. CDR3 nucleotides: TGTGCCAGCAGCGACAATGGGGAGGTTCGGTCTGGGGCCAACGTCCTGACTTTC. This encodes CASSDNGEVRSGANVLTF.

This chain uses TRBV2 with TRBJ2-5, with unresolved D. V dropped 0 bases and J dropped 7 bases, with 6 bases sitting between them. Germline V lookup: CDR1 SNHLY, CDR2 FYNNEI. This CDR3 contains 12 residues. The CDR3 DNA reads TGTGCCAGCAGTGAAGCCTCGGGGACCCAGTACTTC. It specifies CASSEASGTQYF.

The chain carries TRBV6-2 or TRBV6-3 and TRBJ1-1, with a tentative D call TRBD1 (6 bases). This CDR3 comprises 15 residues. The ends were cut back, 0 bases at V and 4 bases at J, with 12 bases in the middle. Germline V gene data show CDR1 as MNHEY and CDR2 as SVGEGT. The CDR3 is CASSYSIGGSTEAFF. Written as DNA, the CDR3 is TGTGCCAGCAGTTACTCAATTGGGGGCAGCACTGAAGCTTTCTTT.

The chain is built from TRBV18 and TRBJ2-7; D not certain. V lost 3 bases to trimming and J lost 5 bases, with 11 bases between them. CDR1 is KGHSH, CDR2 LQKENI, per germline. The CDR3 is made up of 13 amino acids. The chain's CDR3 is CASSPNVNNEQYF. The DNA of the CDR3 is TGTGCCAGCTCACCTAACGTCAACAACGAGCAGTACTTC.

The V call is TRBV19, the J call TRBJ2-7; TRBD1 agrees at 9 bases. This CDR3 region has 15 residues. Germline V gene data show CDR1 as LNHDA and CDR2 as SQIVND (reference sequence). Germline trimming cut 5 bases from V and 2 bases from J; bases unmatched to any gene: 7. CDR3 in DNA: TGTGCCAGTAGTCTTCCGGGACAGGGCGCCTACGAGCAGTACTTC. The encoded protein is CASSLPGQGAYEQYF.

The chain has TRBV18 and TRBJ2-5; D unclear. Deletions cut 2 bases from V and 5 bases from J, with 6 bases between. The CDR3 is 12 residues long. Germline V gene lookup returns CDR1 KGHSH and CDR2 LQKENI. The CDR3 protein is CASSPAGETQYF. In DNA form, the CDR3 reads TGTGCCAGCTCACCAGCCGGGGAGACCCAGTACTTC.

J is TRBJ2-7 and V is TRBV3-1 (or the pseudogene TRBV3-2); 15 nucleotides match TRBD2. The CDR3 consists of 18 residues. The germline CDR1 and CDR2 sequences are LGHDT and YNNKEL (reference sequence). Unmatched junction bases numbered 8, after V lost 3 bases and J lost 2 bases. The CDR3 region has the DNA TGTGCCAGCAGCCAGAGTCGGACTAGCGGGGGGGACCCCTACGAGCAGTACTTC. Translation: CASSQSRTSGGDPYEQYF.

This chain connects TRBV14 to TRBJ2-5, with D tentatively TRBD2 (5 bases). V gave up 5 bases and J gave up 4 bases, with 11 bases separating them. CDR1 and CDR2 (germline): SGHDN, FVKESK. This CDR3 is built from 13 residues. The CDR3 sequence: CASSETSLETQYF. CDR3 in DNA: TGTGCCAGCAGCGAAACTAGTTTAGAGACCCAGTACTTC.

The V call is TRBV7-8, the J call TRBJ1-1; weak D call: TRBD1 (5 bases). The CDR3 sequence is 14 residues long. CDR1 and CDR2 from the germline V gene are SGHVS and FQNEAQ. The V end lost 1 base, the J end lost 2 bases, and 8 bases lay between the germline ends. The CDR3 DNA is TGTGCCAGCAGCTTAGTGGGGGGAAACACTGAAGCTTTCTTT. Protein product: CASSLVGGNTEAFF.

This clone was recorded only once. The chain couples TRBV19 to TRBJ1-1; TRBD1 matches at 12 bases. This CDR3 comprises 14 residues. Germline values: CDR1 LNHDA, CDR2 SQIVND (reference sequence). Trimming removed 6 bases from V and 5 bases from J; junction bases left unmatched: 4. CDR3 nucleotides: TGTGCCAGTAGCAGGGACAGGGGGCCTACTGAAGCTTTCTTT. This encodes CASSRDRGPTEAFF.

The J gene is TRBJ2-1, the V gene TRBV24-1; tentative D call: TRBD2 (6 bases). This CDR3 is 14 amino acids long. Trimming shortened V by 4 bases and J by 7 bases, and 13 bases separated the two germline ends. Germline V gene sequence: CDR1 KGHDR, CDR2 SFDVKD. CDR3 region: CATSDGGRVNEQFF. The DNA of the CDR3 is TGTGCCACCAGTGACGGAGGGCGGGTAAATGAGCAGTTCTTC.